This TCR beta chain was captured in a study of blood T cell repertoires in COVID-19. Study context: The analysed material was cDNA or gDNA that came from T cells, B-cell-depleted T cells, or PBMCs.

The trim removed 5 bases at V and 6 bases at J, leaving 8 bases unmatched. Germline lookup yields CDR1 SGHTA and CDR2 FQGNSA. CDR3 length equals 17 residues. In the source study's methods: Estimation of nucleated cell counts was performed using reference gene primer amplification. Sequencing was performed with immunoSEQ multiplex PCR; in TCRdb, only in-frame clones are kept and a portion is missing. V, J and clone size are those of that table, while D and trimming were read from the DNA. The table includes approximately 170,000 clones, approximately 82% detected once. The sample was peripheral blood. The chain combines TRBV7-2 with TRBJ2-1; 15 bases are a match to TRBD2. This TCR was sampled from a man aged 65 to 85 who had recovered from COVID-19. DNA of the CDR3: TGTGCCAGCAGCCCCTGGACTAGCGGGAGGGGTTCCAATGAGCAGTTCTTC. Its protein is CASSPWTSGRGSNEQFF.